This TCR beta chain was recorded in a study of low-dose radiotherapy and immunotherapy resistance in tumors. Whole-study context: Each patient took aspirin at a dose of 300 mg by mouth once daily over the course of four cycles, with dosing beginning on cycle 1 day 1.

With TRAV- and TRBV-specific primers, first-strand cDNA was made, covering the alpha and beta chains. Both a constant-region primer and a V-primer adapter served to amplify TCRs across roughly 22 PCR cycles. TCRdb recomputed calls from the reads with MiXCR, one row per CDR3 protein. Of about 100,000 distinct CDR3 sequences in the sample, around 21% were seen once. This clonotype was observed many times. The sample's time point: after trial treatment. Treatment noted: LDRT plus nivolumab, ipilimumab, low-dose cyclophosphamide and aspirin (RACIN trial). V was pared by 1 base and J by 6 bases, with 13 bases between. Germline V lookup: CDR1 SGHTA, CDR2 FQGNSA. This CDR3 region has 15 residues.

This TCR came from a male donor with prostate cancer. The genes are TRBV7-2 and TRBJ1-5; weak D call: TRBD1 (6 bases). Sequencing was performed on PBMCs, taken after low-dose radiotherapy plus immunotherapy. For the CDR3, the DNA is TGTGCCAGCAGCTTAGGGGGCCGGGACACTCAGCCCCAGCATTTT. This gives the protein CASSLGGRDTQPQHF.